What follows are 19 T cell receptor beta chains derived from one specimen sequenced in a study of cytomegalovirus exposure and HLA in healthy donors (dated by TCRdb to about 2017). The library was prepared using the immunoSEQ multiplex PCR assay. The multiplex PCR relied on a mix of 60 forward primers for TCR Vbeta segments and 13 reverse primers for TCR Jbeta segments. This immuneACCESS table, as held by TCRdb, lists in-frame sequences with V and J called but not all clones. Of the missing ones, under half trace to an unresolved V gene in checked studies; the others have no known cause. The sample includes 100,000 or so clones, with roughly 82% observed a single time. The ten largest clones represent 1.2% of the sample. Sequenced sample: PBMCs. These receptors were collected from a woman under 30 in good health and CMV-seronegative.

In DNA, the CDR3 is TGTGCCAGCAGTTTAGCGGGAGATATTAACACCGGGGAGCTGTTTTTT. Its protein product is CASSLAGDINTGELFF. The chain has TRBV5-5 and TRBJ2-2; 9 bases align to TRBD2. CDR3 length: 16 amino acids. Germline loops: CDR1 SGHKS, CDR2 YYEKEE (reference sequence). Losses at the gene ends were 5 bases for V and 2 bases for J; bases not matched to a gene: 7.

Concerning this clone itself: Relative to the germline gene, one junction end is altered; a read error may explain this. This sequence joins TRBV7-9 and TRBJ2-7; 7 bases match TRBD1. Germline CDR1 SEHNR, CDR2 FQNEAQ (reference sequence). The CDR3 consists of 16 residues. DNA for the CDR3: TGTTCCAGCAGCTCCGCGCAAACGACAGGGCGGTACGAGCAGTACTTC. Its protein is CSSSSAQTTGRYEQYF.

The V call is TRBV5-6, the J call TRBJ2-1; no definite D call. The CDR3 runs to 12 residues. Germline V gene data show CDR1 as SGHDT and CDR2 as YYEEEE. The V gene lost 0 bases and the J gene lost 6 bases, with 4 bases spanning the gap. The CDR3 nucleotides are TGTGCCAGCAGCTTGGCCGTCAATGAGCAGTTCTTC. Its protein is CASSLAVNEQFF.

The chain is built from TRBV6-4 and TRBJ2-2, with 7 bases fitting TRBD1. Unmatched junction bases numbered 8, after V lost 3 bases and J lost 13 bases. Germline V CDR1 and CDR2: MRHNA, SNTAGT. The CDR3 has 13 amino acids. Here the CDR3 reads CASSEGQAGGLFF. In DNA, the CDR3 is TGTGCCAGCAGTGAAGGACAGGCGGGCGGGCTGTTTTTT.

V usage is TRBV6-5 and J usage is TRBJ2-7, with a tentative D call TRBD2 (6 bases). CDR3 length equals 16 residues. Germline lookup yields CDR1 MNHEY and CDR2 SVGAGI. Trimming removed 0 bases at V and 9 bases at J, with 21 bases between. CDR3 sequence reads: CASSYSRSQGTGVQYF. The CDR3 region has the DNA TGTGCCAGCAGTTACTCGAGGTCCCAGGGTACGGGGGTGCAGTACTTC.

This clone was seen just once. The chain links TRBV10-3 to TRBJ1-3; 8 bases fit TRBD1. CDR3 size: 13 residues. After removal of 10 bases from V and 2 bases from J, the junction contained 4 bases not matched to a gene. Germline assignment: CDR1 ENHRY and CDR2 SYGVKD. The CDR3 sequence: CATDRGAGNTIYF. The CDR3 DNA follows: TGTGCCACCGACAGGGGTGCTGGAAACACCATATATTTT.

The rearrangement joins TRBV14 to TRBJ2-7; TRBD2 is a possible D gene (5 bases). CDR1 SGHDN and CDR2 FVKESK come from the germline V gene. CDR3 length equals 13 residues. Deletions cut 3 bases from V and 6 bases from J, with 12 bases between. CDR3 loop: CASSQMSGSEQYF. As DNA, the CDR3 is TGTGCCAGCAGCCAGATGTCGGGGTCCGAGCAGTACTTC.

The rearrangement joins TRBV11-2 to TRBJ2-5, with TRBD1 matching 8 bases. The tail of the sequence fits TRBJ2-7 better, so the J call may be wrong. The germline V gene has CDR1 SGHAT and CDR2 FQNNGV. The CDR3 loop spans 14 amino acids. The CDR3 here is CASRRTGFSYEQYF. The CDR3 DNA follows: TGTGCCAGCAGGCGGACAGGGTTCTCCTACGAGCAGTACTTC.

Details on this clone: The junction and the germline gene differ at one end; a read error may be behind it. J is TRBJ2-7 and V is TRBV10-3; 10 bases fit TRBD1. The CDR3 loop spans 16 amino acids. Looked up from germline, CDR1 is ENHRY and CDR2 is SYGVKD. CDR3 sequence: CATSESTGTGVYEQYF. CDR3 nucleotides: TGTGCCACCAGTGAGTCGACGGGGACAGGGGTCTACGAGCAGTACTTC.

This clone has a single count. The gene calls are TRBV6-4 and TRBJ2-1; 9 positions match TRBD2. The junction had 6 bases not matched to a gene; V was cut back by 5 bases and J by 4 bases. The CDR3 spans 15 residues. Germline V gives CDR1 MRHNA, CDR2 SNTAGT. The CDR3, as DNA: TGTGCCAGCAGTATCAGCGGGGGGAGTTACAATGAGCAGTTCTTC. Protein: CASSISGGSYNEQFF.

V gene TRBV4-1 combines with J gene TRBJ2-5; TRBD1 matches 10 bases. Germline V gene lookup returns CDR1 MGHRA and CDR2 YSYEKL. CDR3 length: 15 amino acids. V lost 5 bases to trimming and J lost 5 bases; unmatched junction nucleotides: 8. The CDR3 here is CASSALGQGWETQYF. The CDR3, as DNA: TGCGCCAGCAGCGCTCTGGGACAGGGGTGGGAGACCCAGTACTTC.

The chain is built from TRBV6-5 and TRBJ1-2; D is possibly TRBD1 (5 bases). This CDR3 comprises 14 residues. CDR1 is MNHEY, CDR2 SVGAGI, per germline. The V gene lost 3 bases and the J gene lost 4 bases, with 12 bases spanning the gap. The CDR3 bases are TGTGCCAGCAGTTATAACGGGGGTGCCTATGGCTACACCTTC. The encoded protein is CASSYNGGAYGYTF.

This clone has only a few counts. This chain joins TRBV6-5 and TRBJ1-5, with 7 bases lining up with TRBD1. This CDR3 has 15 amino acids. The V and J ends lost 6 bases and 7 bases, in that order; junction bases with no gene match: 12. The germline CDR1 and CDR2 sequences are MNHEY and SVGAGI. The CDR3 nucleotides are TGTGCCAGCAGCCCCCATGGGGACAGAAGACAGCCCCAGCATTTT. Encoded protein: CASSPHGDRRQPQHF.

Points on this clone: One junction end disagrees with the germline gene, perhaps due to a read error. J is TRBJ1-5 and V is TRBV7-9; perhaps TRBD1 as D (6 bases). Germline loops: CDR1 SEHNR, CDR2 FQNEAQ (reference sequence). The CDR3 is 14 amino acids. The CDR3 DNA follows: TGTTCCAGCAGCTTGGGTACAGGGAATCAGCCCCAGCATTTT. It yields the protein CSSSLGTGNQPQHF.

Comments on this clone: The junction differs from germline at one of its ends, possibly a read error. The rearrangement joins TRBV7-9 to TRBJ1-2, with D uncertain. Germline CDR1 and CDR2: SEHNR and FQNEAQ (reference sequence). This CDR3 has 12 amino acids. As DNA, the CDR3 is TGTTCCAGCAGCTTATCTTCCGATGGCTACACCTTC. This codes for CSSSLSSDGYTF.

The V gene is TRBV5-4, the J gene TRBJ1-1, with 9 positions matching TRBD1. The CDR3 sequence is 15 residues long. The germline V gene has CDR1 SGHNT and CDR2 YYREEE (reference sequence). V lost 5 bases, J lost 5 bases, and 10 bases stayed unmatched. Here the CDR3 DNA reads TGTGCCAGCAGACACACAGGGGGCTCTTGGACTGAAGCTTTCTTT. It specifies CASRHTGGSWTEAFF.

The chain uses TRBV9 and TRBJ1-6; tentatively, D is TRBD1 (6 bases). The germline V and J ends were trimmed by 3 bases and 4 bases, with 11 bases remaining between them. The CDR3 spans 15 residues. Germline V CDR1 and CDR2: SGDLS, YYNGEE. CDR3 DNA sequence: TGTGCCAGCAGCGCGGACAGCGGATATAATTCACCCCTCCACTTT. Its protein is CASSADSGYNSPLHF.

The CDR3 sequence is CASSFLGQGGNNEQFF. In nucleotides, the CDR3 is TGCGCCAGCAGCTTCTTAGGGCAGGGGGGAAACAATGAGCAGTTCTTC. This sequence joins TRBV5-1 and TRBJ2-1; a weak D match, TRBD1 (7 bases). The CDR3 runs 16 residues. Trimming took 2 bases from V and 5 from J, leaving 17 bases between them. Looked up from germline, CDR1 is SGHRS and CDR2 is YFSETQ.

The genes are TRBV7-6 and TRBJ2-1; a weak D match, TRBD2 (7 bases). V lost 3 bases to trimming and J lost 7 bases, with 22 bases between them. This CDR3 has 17 amino acids. Germline V gene sequence: CDR1 SGHVS, CDR2 FNYEAQ. The CDR3 protein is CASSFSAGGGARNEQFF. CDR3 DNA: TGTGCCAGCAGCTTTAGCGCGGGTGGGGGGGCCAGGAATGAGCAGTTCTTC. Full variable domain (rest looked up from reference TRBV7-6 and TRBJ2-1): GAGVSQSPRYKVTKRGQDVALRCDPISGHVSLYWYRQALGQGPEFLTYFNYEAQQDKSGLPNDRFSAERPEGSISTLTIQRTEQRDSAMYRCASSFSAGGGARNEQFFGPGTRLTVL.